This T cell receptor beta chain originates from a study of blood T cell repertoires in COVID-19 (dated by TCRdb to 2019 to 2021). Regarding the study in general: The collaborator samples originated in the United States, Italy and Spain and spanned the acute and convalescent phases of COVID-19. The repertoires were made available in a free public database intended to serve as a resource for research on the immune response to SARS-CoV-2. Where available, HLA class I and class II types were obtained from metadata supplied by the sample provider rather than from assay-based typing. The prospective study material was composed of cDNA or gDNA derived from T cells, B-cell-depleted T cells, or PBMCs. Samples came from the ongoing ImmuneRACE study (first 160 participants) plus 1,254 subjects from 6 global collaborators. Subjects who had been exposed to COVID-19, were actively infected with it, or had recovered from it provided the deeply sampled blood TCRbeta repertoires that made up the dataset. Sample metadata almost always included a de-identified subject ID, COVID-19 status, age in years and sex.

Concerning this clone itself: Its antigen remains undetermined. No base-level quality is on record; no much larger clone is a single base apart.

Enrolling through a virtual design, the prospective study's participants ranged in age from roughly 18 to 89 years and lived across around 25 United States geographic areas. Cohort assignment in the prospective study relied on participant-reported clinical history from a screening survey and a study questionnaire. Each participant in the prospective study had whole blood, serum and a nasopharyngeal or oropharyngeal swab collected by mobile phlebotomists. Participants in the prospective study had the option to provide additional blood draws and questionnaires over a roughly 2-month period. Prospective study blood samples were shipped either frozen or at room temperature before DNA extraction. TCRbeta CDR3 regions were amplified from genomic DNA using the immunoSEQ Assay, a bias-controlled multiplex PCR. Regarding the original processing steps: Nucleated cell counts per sample were estimated from amplification of reference gene primers within the assay. To quantify the absolute abundance of each unique TCRbeta CDR3 rearrangement, sequence reads were collapsed and filtered. For each sample, productive Simpson clonality was calculated as the square root of Simpson's diversity index across productive rearrangements. Not all clones reach the TCRdb copy of this immuneACCESS table, which keeps in-frame sequences only. Checked studies attribute under half of the gap to unresolved V genes and leave the rest unexplained. V and J calls and clone size are as listed in that table; D and trimming were resolved from the DNA. This sample holds roughly 190,000 clones; approximately 86% were observed only once. The ten top clones hold 4% to 6.5% of the sample.

Study-wide conclusions, independent of this receptor: The quantity of clinical and demographic metadata differed by source and by participant and was supplied without curation.

The germline V gene (reference sequence) yields LNHDA for CDR1 and SQIVND for CDR2. The junction carries 19 bases between V and J, which are trimmed by 0 bases and 5 bases respectively. The CDR3, from cysteine to phenylalanine, totals 17 residues. Only the CDR3 part of the read is kept: 51 bases, read in frame from the first base. The sequence came from a woman aged 60-75 years with acute COVID-19. The specimen was PBMCs or T cells enriched from blood (not recorded which). This chain joins TRBV19 to TRBJ1-2, and the D gene may be TRBD1, 6 bases matching. CDR3 region: CASSIDRYGGVGYGYTF. The nucleotide sequence reads TGTGCCAGTAGTATAGATCGTTATGGGGGCGTCGGGTATGGCTACACCTTC.